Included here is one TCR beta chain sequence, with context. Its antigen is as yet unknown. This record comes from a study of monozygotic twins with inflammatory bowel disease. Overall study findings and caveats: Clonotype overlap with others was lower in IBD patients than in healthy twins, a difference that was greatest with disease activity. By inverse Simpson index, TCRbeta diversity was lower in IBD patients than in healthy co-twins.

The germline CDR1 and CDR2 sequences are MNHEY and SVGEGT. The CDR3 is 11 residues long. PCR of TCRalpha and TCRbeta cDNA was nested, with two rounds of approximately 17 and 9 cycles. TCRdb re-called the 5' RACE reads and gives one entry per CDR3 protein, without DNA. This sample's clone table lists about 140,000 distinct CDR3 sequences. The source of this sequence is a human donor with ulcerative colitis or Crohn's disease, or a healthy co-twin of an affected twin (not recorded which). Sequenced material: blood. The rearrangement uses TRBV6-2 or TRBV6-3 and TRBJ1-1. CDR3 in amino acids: CASRVNTEAFF.